The present T cell receptor beta chain was sequenced within a study of T cell responses to AZD1222 COVID-19 vaccine. Whole-study context: Pooling was applied to second doses at about 4 or about 12 weeks. General study points: The breadth and depth of Spike-specific TCRs increased once two AZD1222 doses had been given. Clonal diversity may have been underestimated, and the donors were mostly white British, with more females than males. Without day 14 samples, only post-peak T cell repertoires were studied.

Using immunoSEQ multiplex PCR, the repertoire was profiled, and TCRdb retains in-frame clones only, with some absent. The top ten clones hold 9.1% of a sample with around 140,000 clones, roughly 91% of them seen once. Turning to this clone: Its specificity is not known.

V dropped 7 bases and J dropped 0 bases, with 10 bases sitting between them. The CDR3 sequence is 14 residues long. Germline CDR1 reads LNHDA; CDR2 reads SQIVND (reference sequence). The sequenced sample was peripheral blood, obtained on day 0 of AZD1222 vaccination. The chain recombines TRBV19 with TRBJ1-3, with unresolved D. This clonotype was sampled from an adult in good health. The CDR3 bases are TGTGCCAGTACATGGGGTAGCTCTGGAAACACCATATATTTT. The encoded protein is CASTWGSSGNTIYF.